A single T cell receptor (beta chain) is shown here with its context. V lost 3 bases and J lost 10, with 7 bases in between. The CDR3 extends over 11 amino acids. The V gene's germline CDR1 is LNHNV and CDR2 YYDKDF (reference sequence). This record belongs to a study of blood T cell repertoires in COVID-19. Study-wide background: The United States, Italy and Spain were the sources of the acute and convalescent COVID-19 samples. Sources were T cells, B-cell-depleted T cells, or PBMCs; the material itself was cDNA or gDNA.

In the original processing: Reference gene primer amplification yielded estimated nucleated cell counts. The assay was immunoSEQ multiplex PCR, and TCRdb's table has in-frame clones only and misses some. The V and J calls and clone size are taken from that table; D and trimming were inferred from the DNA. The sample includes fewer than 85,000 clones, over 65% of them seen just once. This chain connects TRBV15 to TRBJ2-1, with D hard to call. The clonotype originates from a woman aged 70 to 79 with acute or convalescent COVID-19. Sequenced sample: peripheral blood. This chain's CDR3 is CATSSLLEQFF. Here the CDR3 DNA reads TGTGCCACCAGCAGCCTTCTAGAGCAGTTCTTC.